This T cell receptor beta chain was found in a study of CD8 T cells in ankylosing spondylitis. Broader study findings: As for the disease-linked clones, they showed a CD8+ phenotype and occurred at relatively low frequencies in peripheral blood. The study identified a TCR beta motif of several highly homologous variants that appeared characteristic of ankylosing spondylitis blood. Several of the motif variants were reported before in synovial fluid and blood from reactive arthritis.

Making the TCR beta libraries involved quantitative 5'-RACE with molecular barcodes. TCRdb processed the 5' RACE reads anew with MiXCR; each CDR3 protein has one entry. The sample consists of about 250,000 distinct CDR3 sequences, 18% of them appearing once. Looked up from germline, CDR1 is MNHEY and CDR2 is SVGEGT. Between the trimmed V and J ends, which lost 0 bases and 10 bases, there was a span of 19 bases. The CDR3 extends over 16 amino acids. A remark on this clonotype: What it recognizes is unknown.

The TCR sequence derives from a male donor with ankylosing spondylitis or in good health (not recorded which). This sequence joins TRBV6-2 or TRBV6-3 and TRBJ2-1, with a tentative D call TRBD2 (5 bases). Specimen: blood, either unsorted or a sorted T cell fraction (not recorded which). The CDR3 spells CASSYSIEGPAREQFF. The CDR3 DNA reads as TGTGCCAGCAGTTACTCGATTGAGGGCCCCGCGAGGGAGCAGTTCTTC.